Sequencing of this TCR beta chain was carried out in a study of T cell clonotyping in hematopoietic cell transplantation. General study findings and limits: No sorting was done, leaving CD4 and CD8 contributions mixed. At the given depth, recipient repertoires were over 95% de novo clonotypes. Higher Inverse Simpson Index values in graft donor and pretransplant recipient predicted broader posttransplant TCR diversity. Pathologically expanded recipient clonotypes increased progressively from day 30 to day 180 as diversity fell.

Regarding this clone: Its antigen remains unidentified.

Assay used: immunoSEQ multiplex PCR; TCRdb lists only in-frame clones, some missing. Of over 5,000 clones listed, more than 85% were seen once; the top ten hold about 44%. In germline, CDR1 is SGHRS, CDR2 YFSETQ. Trimming took 1 base from V and 7 from J; bases not matched to a gene: 14. The CDR3 loop spans 17 amino acids. The chain has TRBV5-1 and TRBJ1-3; 7 bases line up with TRBD1. The source material was peripheral blood mononuclear cells, sampled 100 days after allogeneic stem cell transplant. The origin of this receptor is a female patient aged 50 to 60 who had an allogeneic stem cell transplant from an unrelated donor, so T cells may come from the graft donor. Some clones in this sample may be carry-over from other donors' samples. CDR3 bases: TGCGCCAGCAGCTTGTTGGCGAGGGGGCTCGGTGGGAACACCATATATTTT. It specifies CASSLLARGLGGNTIYF.